This entry is about one T cell receptor beta chain. Antigen specificity is unknown. This sample was taken from a study of spatial heterogeneity in lung cancer. The overall study: Detection consistently captured more beta-chain sequences than alpha-chain sequences.

The time point denotes: blood at routine non-recurrence follow-up after resection. Tumor, nontumor lung or frozen PBMC supplied whole RNA that was sequenced unsorted. Overall study results and limits: Relative to follow-up, resection was when ubiquitous expanded tumor TCRs appeared more in blood.

V dropped 5 bases and J dropped 0 bases, with 16 bases sitting between them. The CDR3 is 16 residues long. TCRdb processed the 5' RACE reads anew with MiXCR; each CDR3 protein has one entry. The data show 100,000 to 120,000 distinct CDR3 sequences, 10% to 14% seen once. The origin of this receptor is a female donor with early-stage non-small cell lung cancer. The J gene is TRBJ1-1, the V gene TRBV12-3 or TRBV12-4; unclear D gene. The material was PBMCs, obtained at follow-up. The CDR3 nucleotides are TGTGCCAGCAGTCCGGAATTCCCGGGGTTGAACACTGAAGCTTTCTTT. This gives the protein CASSPEFPGLNTEAFF.